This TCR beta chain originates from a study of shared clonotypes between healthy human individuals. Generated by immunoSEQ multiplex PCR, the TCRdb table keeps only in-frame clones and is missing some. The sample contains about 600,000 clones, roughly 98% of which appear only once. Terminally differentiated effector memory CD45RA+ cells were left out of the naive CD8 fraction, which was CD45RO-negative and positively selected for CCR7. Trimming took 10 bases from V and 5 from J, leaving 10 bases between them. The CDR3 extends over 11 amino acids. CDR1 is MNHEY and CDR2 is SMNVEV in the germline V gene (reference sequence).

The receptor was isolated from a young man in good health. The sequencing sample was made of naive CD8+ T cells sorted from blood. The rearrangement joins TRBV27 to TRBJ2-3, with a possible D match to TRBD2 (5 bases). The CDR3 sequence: CATLLGDTQYF. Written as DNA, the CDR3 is TGTGCCACCTTACTAGGAGATACGCAGTATTTT.